This T cell receptor (beta chain) was retrieved from a study of T-cell memory formation after mild COVID-19. To note about this clonotype: The antigen remains unidentified.

CDR1 is MNHNS and CDR2 is SASEGT in the germline V gene. V dropped 2 bases and J dropped 4 bases, with 4 bases sitting between them. This CDR3 has 12 residues. TCRdb re-called the 5' RACE reads with MiXCR, one entry per CDR3 protein. The sample has roughly 120,000 distinct CDR3 sequences, 15% to 20% seen once. Notes on the study in general: A subset of responding clones appeared in pre-infection memory, suggesting cross-reactive memory joined.

The chain links TRBV6-1 to TRBJ2-3; D is ambiguous. Sequencing was performed on PBMCs or a T cell subset sorted from them (not recorded which). This receptor was taken from an adult woman who had mild COVID-19 (a few samples of this study predate the infection). Cell type and time point are not known. The CDR3 region is CASSENADTQYF. The CDR3 DNA sequence: TGTGCCAGCAGTGAAAACGCAGATACGCAGTATTTT.